This T cell receptor (beta chain) originates from a study of PD-L1 blockade in urothelial cancer. This table comes from immunoSEQ multiplex PCR, and its TCRdb copy is limited to in-frame clones, with some not included. Altogether around 93,000 clones are present, approximately 87% being singletons, with the ten largest covering around 7.7%. Time point denoted: peripheral blood 6 weeks after treatment start. Source: PBMCs, taken around atezolizumab (anti-PD-L1) treatment. The receptor was derived from an older man with urothelial cancer.

CDR3 amino acids: CASSLPRTSVLDTQYF. The CDR3 DNA follows: TGTGCCAGCAGCTTACCCCGGACTAGTGTCCTCGATACGCAGTATTTT. The chain is built from TRBV7-2 and TRBJ2-3, with 7 bases matching TRBD2. This CDR3 has 16 residues. Germline lookup yields CDR1 SGHTA and CDR2 FQGNSA. J lost 6 bases, V lost 2 bases, and 11 bases had no gene match.